Below, one T cell receptor (beta chain) is given with its context. What it binds is unknown. This sample stems from a study of cytomegalovirus exposure and HLA in healthy donors. Broader study findings: Later analysis indicated greater clonal expansion among HLA-associated TCR beta chains than among equally common other chains. No immune exposure information besides CMV serostatus was available. In a later analysis, CMV-associated beta chains were mostly HLA-associated, it appeared. In a later analysis, V- and J-gene trimming of beta chains associated with a DCLRE1C missense variant, replicated independently.

This PCR relied on a set of 60 Vbeta primers and 13 Jbeta primers. Only in-frame clones appear in the TCRdb table, and some are missing; sequencing was by immunoSEQ multiplex PCR. The data show about 120,000 clones, with roughly three fifths seen just once and roughly 1.4% held by the top ten. With 0 bases removed from V and 2 bases from J, the gap between germline ends came to 10 bases. Looked up from germline, CDR1 is LNHNV and CDR2 is YYDKDF (reference sequence). This CDR3 has 15 residues. The sequencing sample was made of PBMCs. This receptor was obtained from a man between 18 and 35 years old in good health and CMV-seronegative. The rearrangement joins TRBV15 to TRBJ2-5; D is unclear. The CDR3 nucleotides are TGTGCCACCAGCAGAGATCTTAGTTTTCAAGAGACCCAGTACTTC. This gives the protein CATSRDLSFQETQYF.